This T cell receptor (beta chain) was sequenced for a study of Tregs in tolerant kidney transplant recipients (dated 2019 in TCRdb). About the investigation overall: Additional Treg samples were obtained by sorting recipient CD4+CD25+CD127- cells from a roughly 3-day mixed lymphocyte reaction with belatacept, in some cases after a subsequent roughly 5-day donor restimulation. During sorting of primary belatacept mixed lymphocyte reaction cultures, recipient cells were distinguished from donor cells with antibodies. Before combined kidney and bone marrow transplantation, this study identified donor-specific regulatory T cells using TCRbeta sequencing and then followed those same cells after transplant. TCRbeta repertoire sequencing was used in a few healthy controls to compare several methods for expanding Tregs specific for an allogeneic donor.

For TCRbeta CDR3 sequencing, genomic DNA was extracted from sorted cells using the QIAGEN DNeasy Blood and Tissue Kit. High-throughput TCRbeta CDR3 sequencing was carried out commercially through immunoSEQ, with PCR amplification with bias correction and internal controls included. On the authors' methods: Unique productive TCRbeta sequences were defined by CDR3 nucleotide sequence where primers matched, otherwise by CDR3 amino acid sequence with Vbeta and Jbeta genes. A sequence was defined as donor-reactive if the sequence was expanded at least 5-fold in CFSE-low cells compared with unstimulated cells and had a frequency of at least 0.01% in CFSE-low cells. Repertoire divergence was quantified by Jensen-Shannon divergence calculated from the top 100 TCRbeta sequences ranked by frequency. When a sample had multiple sequencing runs, each run was corrected for sorting error separately and the runs were then pooled. Drawn from immuneACCESS, this table holds only the in-frame rearrangements with V and J called that TCRdb kept. Clones are partly lost; checked studies trace under half to an unresolved V gene and leave the rest unexplained. V, J and clone size were drawn from that table, and D and trimming were deduced from the DNA. This sample comprises under 45,000 clones, less than 97% of them detected only once. Of the sample, 0.37% falls within the top ten clones.

Blood from healthy controls was obtained either from healthy volunteers or as purchased buffy coats. Healthy control blood was processed to PBMCs by Ficoll density gradient and cryopreserved, and patient PBMCs were collected before and after transplant. What the work shows at the level of the full study, not this receptor alone: Because only a small number of patients were included, the study had limitations, and the results will need to be validated in larger populations as well as under other immunosuppression protocols. Biological reproducibility was not directly assessed, although technical replication error appeared to be minimal. Expanding Tregs with activated donor B cells appeared to identify the most biologically relevant and donor-specific TCRbeta repertoire.

Comments on this clone: The clone's antigen remains unknown. It has no much larger one-base neighbor in the sample; base qualities were not kept.

From the cysteine up to the phenylalanine, the CDR3 has a length of 12 residues. The entry retains the CDR3 DNA only, 36 bases that are in frame from base 1. Sequences SGHRS (CDR1) and YFSETQ (CDR2) are obtained from the germline V gene. The junction shows trimming of 6 bases on V and 3 bases on J, plus 9 bases between the germline ends. The sequenced sample was Tregs from blood cultured with allogeneic cells. The receptor comes from a human donor in good health. The V gene is TRBV5-1 and the J gene is TRBJ1-1; a weak D assignment points to TRBD1 (5 bases agree). Here the CDR3 is given as CASTDTHTEAFF. The DNA reads TGCGCCAGCACGGACACCCACACTGAAGCTTTCTTT.